A single sample is the source of the 11 T cell receptor beta chains below, sequenced in a study of graft-versus-host responses after intestinal transplantation. The table came from immunoSEQ multiplex PCR; TCRdb's copy has only in-frame clones and leaves some out. The table lists more than 95,000 clones, 87% of them singletons. Their target antigens are unknown. Source: unstimulated CD4+ T cells sorted from spleen or lymph node cells, taken before intestinal transplant. These receptor sequences come from a human donor who received an intestinal transplant.

The chain is built from TRBV27 and TRBJ1-1, with D perhaps matching TRBD1 (5 bases). There are 13 residues in the CDR3. Deletions cut 5 bases from V and 11 bases from J, with 18 bases between. Per the germline V gene, CDR1 is MNHEY and CDR2 is SMNVEV (reference sequence). The CDR3 is CASSILRDPPAFF. The CDR3 DNA follows: TGTGCCAGCAGTATTCTCCGGGACCCCCCGGCTTTCTTT.

The V and J genes are TRBV10-1 and TRBJ2-1; D may be TRBD1 (7 bases). V dropped 2 bases and J dropped 9 bases, with 20 bases sitting between them. CDR3 length: 16 amino acids. Germline CDR1 and CDR2: WNHNN and SYGVQD (reference sequence). The CDR3: CASSEEGRGDIVEQFF. The CDR3 DNA sequence: TGCGCCAGCAGTGAGGAGGGCAGGGGGGATATTGTTGAGCAGTTCTTC.

The chain links TRBV11-2 to TRBJ1-1; D unclear. Trimming stripped 7 bases from V and 0 bases from J, with 12 bases between. This CDR3 contains 14 residues. Germline assignment: CDR1 SGHAT and CDR2 FQNNGV. As DNA, the CDR3 is TGTGCCAGCAACCCGCGGGGTATGAACACTGAAGCTTTCTTT. Amino acid sequence: CASNPRGMNTEAFF.

V is TRBV18 and J is TRBJ2-3; TRBD1 aligns across 9 bases. The junction had 4 bases not matched to a gene; V was cut back by 6 bases and J by 3 bases. Germline V lookup: CDR1 KGHSH, CDR2 LQKENI. The CDR3 spans 14 residues. The CDR3, as DNA: TGTGCCAGCTCCCCGGGACAGGGAACAGATACGCAGTATTTT. It translates to CASSPGQGTDTQYF.

The rearrangement links TRBV14 to TRBJ2-5; D may be TRBD2 (5 bases). CDR3 length: 14 residues. V lost 0 bases and J 5 bases, leaving 10 bases between the germline ends. CDR1 and CDR2 from the germline V gene are SGHDN and FVKESK. The CDR3 loop reads CASSQEAEMETQYF. The DNA for the CDR3 is TGTGCCAGCAGCCAAGAAGCGGAAATGGAGACCCAGTACTTC.

The chain couples TRBV6-5 to TRBJ1-4; no clear D gene. Per the germline V gene, CDR1 is MNHEY and CDR2 is SVGAGI. Trimming cost V 2 bases and J 0 bases, with 4 bases left between them. The CDR3 has 14 residues. The CDR3 DNA reads as TGTGCCAGCAGTTACGAAGCAACTAATGAAAAACTGTTTTTT. Its protein product is CASSYEATNEKLFF.

This sequence joins TRBV4-2 and TRBJ2-7; 13 bases are shared with TRBD2. The germline V gene encodes CDR1 LGHNA and CDR2 YNFKEQ. V trimming: 2 bases; J trimming: 1 base; junction bases outside the gene matches: 14. The CDR3 consists of 20 residues. The CDR3 sequence is CASSQPGAGLAGRRSYEQYF. The CDR3 bases are TGTGCCAGCAGCCAACCTGGCGCGGGACTAGCGGGACGAAGATCCTACGAGCAGTACTTC.

The chain couples TRBV6-1 to TRBJ1-5; the match to TRBD1 covers 9 bases. After removal of 0 bases from V and 4 bases from J, the junction contained 4 bases not matched to a gene. There are 16 residues in the CDR3. Germline CDR1 reads MNHNS; CDR2 reads SASEGT. The CDR3 DNA sequence: TGTGCCAGCAGTGAAGCGCGGGGACAGGGAAATCAGCCCCAGCATTTT. As protein: CASSEARGQGNQPQHF.

This rearrangement joins TRBV5-1 to TRBJ2-2, with 8 bases lining up with TRBD2. Germline V CDR1 and CDR2: SGHRS, YFSETQ. The V gene end was trimmed by 3 bases and the J gene end by 5 bases; junction bases not matched to a gene: 12. This CDR3 region has 17 residues. CDR3 nucleotide sequence: TGCGCCAGCAGCTCCGCCCCTACGGGACTAGGGACCGGGGAGCTGTTTTTT. Amino acid sequence: CASSSAPTGLGTGELFF.

This rearrangement joins TRBV6-5 to TRBJ1-5; D not resolved. CDR3 length equals 12 residues. Deletions cut 7 bases from V and 0 bases from J, with 4 bases between. Germline lookup yields CDR1 MNHEY and CDR2 SVGAGI. The CDR3 region has the DNA TGTGCCAGCAAACCTAGCAATCAGCCCCAGCATTTT. Its translation is CASKPSNQPQHF.

The chain joins TRBV20-1 to TRBJ1-1; D is unclear. The V end was cut by 3 bases, the J end by 10 bases, with 12 bases between. In germline, CDR1 is DFQATT, CDR2 SNEGSKA (reference sequence). This CDR3 is 11 amino acids long. The chain's CDR3 is CSASPNGRAFF. The DNA of the CDR3 is TGCAGTGCTAGTCCAAATGGAAGAGCTTTCTTT.